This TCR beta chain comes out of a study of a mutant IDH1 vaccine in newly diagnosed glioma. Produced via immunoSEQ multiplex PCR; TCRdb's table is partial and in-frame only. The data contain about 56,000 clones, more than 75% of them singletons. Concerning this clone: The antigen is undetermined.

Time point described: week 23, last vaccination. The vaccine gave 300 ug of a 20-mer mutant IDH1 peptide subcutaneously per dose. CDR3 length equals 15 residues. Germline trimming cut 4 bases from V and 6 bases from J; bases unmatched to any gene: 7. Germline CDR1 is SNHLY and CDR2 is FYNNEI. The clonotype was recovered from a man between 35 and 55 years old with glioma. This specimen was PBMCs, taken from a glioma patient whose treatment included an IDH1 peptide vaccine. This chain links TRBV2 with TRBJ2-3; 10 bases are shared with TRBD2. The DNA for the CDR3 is TGTGCCAGCAGTGCACCTAGCGGGAGTAAGGATACGCAGTATTTT. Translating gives CASSAPSGSKDTQYF. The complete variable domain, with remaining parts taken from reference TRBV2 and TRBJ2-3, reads EPEVTQTPSHQVTQMGQEVILRCVPISNHLYFYWYRQILGQKVEFLVSFYNNEISEKSEIFDDQFSVERPDGSNFTLKIRSTKLEDSAMYFCASSAPSGSKDTQYFGPGTRLTVL.